The source of this T cell receptor (beta chain) is a study of immune cell composition in non-small cell lung cancer. Points from the study as a whole: Dominant in vivo tumour-associated clones were not shown to share tumour-reactive sequences.

This CDR3 region has 14 residues. With 4 bases clipped from V and 5 bases from J, the junction kept 6 bases outside the gene matches. In germline, CDR1 is SGHRS, CDR2 YFSETQ. With regard to this clone: Its antigen is currently unknown.

Measured with immunoSEQ multiplex PCR; TCRdb has only the in-frame clones, and not every one. The sample includes some 4,500 clones, roughly 79% of them seen just once. The gene calls are TRBV5-1 and TRBJ2-5; TRBD1 matches at 9 bases. The material sequenced was lung tumor tissue. The TCR sequence derives from a human donor with non-small cell lung cancer. The CDR3 loop is CASSPGQGPETQYF. The CDR3 coding sequence is TGCGCCAGCAGCCCAGGACAGGGGCCGGAGACCCAGTACTTC.